The source of this T cell receptor beta chain is a study of post-analysis software for immune sequencing data. At the level of the study: Patients with relapsing-remitting, secondary progressive and progressive-relapsing multiple sclerosis courses were all represented. Study findings and constraints: Several TRBV segments were more frequent in patients than controls; TRBV5-6, TRBV5-1 and TRBV20-1 belonged to this group. Analysis by F measure revealed that same-batch samples clustered strongly together.

In the case of this clonotype: Its matching antigen is unknown.

Sequencing libraries made from TCR beta cDNA carried unique molecular identifiers. TCRdb analysed the PCR reads with MiXCR anew, one entry per CDR3 protein. The repertoire consists of 650,000 to 850,000 distinct CDR3 sequences, with roughly 50% occurring once and the leading ten covering around 4.5%. Germline V gives CDR1 LGHNA, CDR2 YNFKEQ. The CDR3 has 17 residues. V lost 0 bases and J lost 3; bases outside the gene matches: 10. The source of this sequence is a girl between 10 and 17 years old with multiple sclerosis. Material: blood. The J gene is TRBJ2-7, the V gene TRBV4-2; 8 bases map to TRBD2. The CDR3 DNA is TGTGCCAGCAGCCAAGAGCCCCGGGGTAGCGGGGTCTACGAGCAGTACTTC. Its protein product is CASSQEPRGSGVYEQYF.